This T cell receptor (beta chain) was captured by sequencing in a study of metastatic and nonmetastatic thyroid tumors. This clone was recorded a few times. All patients were treatment-naive before thyroid surgery. V was pared by 2 bases and J by 5 bases, with 22 bases of the junction left unmatched. The CDR3 runs 20 residues. Germline V lookup: CDR1 MRHNA, CDR2 SNTAGT. TCRdb re-clonotyped the PCR reads via MiXCR. The data show approximately 17,000 clones, roughly 27% seen once. V is TRBV6-4 and J is TRBJ1-2; 8 bases agree with TRBD1. Material for sequencing was adjacent normal tissue. This receptor was taken from a female donor with papillary thyroid cancer or a benign thyroid nodule (not recorded which). Some clones in this sample may be carry-over from other donors' samples. CDR3 in DNA: TGTGCCAGCAGTGACCTACCCAACCGGGACAGGTTCTCCGGGTCATATGGCTACACCTTC. Translating gives CASSDLPNRDRFSGSYGYTF.